The present T cell receptor (beta chain) was sequenced within a study of blood T cell repertoires in COVID-19. This table comes from immunoSEQ multiplex PCR, and its TCRdb copy is limited to in-frame clones, with some not included. The repertoire holds roughly 170,000 clones, with more than 75% as singletons. Source material: peripheral blood. This clonotype originated in a woman aged 50 to 65 with COVID-19, enrolled during active disease.

The DNA for the CDR3 is TGTGCCAGCAGCTCCGGGACAGGGGCCTACGAGCAGTACTTC. Protein: CASSSGTGAYEQYF. This chain connects TRBV7-9 to TRBJ2-7; 10 nucleotides line up with TRBD1. Germline values: CDR1 SEHNR, CDR2 FQNEAQ (reference sequence). CDR3 size: 14 residues. V was clipped by 4 bases and J by 2 bases; unmatched bases: 2.